A single sample gave rise to the 25 T cell receptor beta chains below, sequenced in a study of T cell responses to AZD1222 COVID-19 vaccine. Clones were sequenced by immunoSEQ multiplex PCR, and TCRdb holds only the in-frame ones, with some missing. The table shows about 160,000 clones, with roughly 90% occurring only once. The sequences come from peripheral blood, collected 28 days after the second AZD1222 dose. The receptors stem from an adult who received the AZD1222 COVID-19 vaccine.

The rearrangement links TRBV6-1 to TRBJ2-1, with 12 bases lining up with TRBD2. The germline V gene encodes CDR1 MNHNS and CDR2 SASEGT. The junction had 11 bases not matched to a gene; V was cut back by 1 base and J by 4 bases. The CDR3 runs 19 residues. CDR3 in amino acids: CASSEVALAGGRAYNEQFF. DNA for the CDR3: TGTGCCAGCAGTGAAGTTGCACTAGCGGGGGGCAGGGCTTACAATGAGCAGTTCTTC.

J is TRBJ1-1 and V is TRBV27, with TRBD1 identical over 7 bases. Germline CDR1 MNHEY, CDR2 SMNVEV (reference sequence). V gave up 5 bases and J gave up 5 bases; unmatched junction bases: 8. The CDR3 has 14 residues. The CDR3 protein is CASSMTGLGTEAFF. DNA of the CDR3: TGTGCCAGCAGTATGACAGGGCTCGGGACTGAAGCTTTCTTT.

V usage is TRBV7-2 and J usage is TRBJ1-2, with a possible D match to TRBD1 (5 bases). Trimming removed 4 bases at V and 3 bases at J, with 18 bases between. CDR1 and CDR2 (germline): SGHTA, FQGNSA. This CDR3 has 16 amino acids. In nucleotides, the CDR3 is TGTGCCAGCAGCTGGTCTTCCGGGACGGATCACTATGGCTACACCTTC. Its translation is CASSWSSGTDHYGYTF.

This clone was detected once. This chain joins TRBV19 and TRBJ1-1; the D gene is possibly TRBD1 (6 bases). Trimming cost V 5 bases and J 6 bases, with 13 bases left between them. The CDR3 has 13 amino acids. Germline values: CDR1 LNHDA, CDR2 SQIVND (reference sequence). Here the CDR3 DNA reads TGTGCCAGTAGTCGAGGGGGATTATCTGAAGCTTTCTTT. This sequence encodes CASSRGGLSEAFF.

This chain uses TRBV7-9 with TRBJ2-2; D is unresolved. Trimming pared 1 base from V and 2 bases from J, leaving 8 bases between. Germline CDR1 is SEHNR and CDR2 is FQNEAQ (reference sequence). The CDR3 has 15 amino acids. CDR3 sequence (DNA): TGTGCCAGCAGCTTAGGTGGCCTAAACACCGGGGAGCTGTTTTTT. Protein: CASSLGGLNTGELFF.

The chain carries TRBV7-8 and TRBJ1-3; D is ambiguous. There are 15 residues in the CDR3. Germline loops: CDR1 SGHVS, CDR2 FQNEAQ. Trimming removed 5 bases from V and 4 bases from J, with 15 bases in between. CDR3: CASSAGPAVGNTIYF. Written as DNA, the CDR3 is TGTGCCAGCAGCGCCGGGCCGGCGGTCGGAAACACCATATATTTT.

CDR3 sequence: CASSQRQLPEAFF. The CDR3 DNA follows: TGTGCCAGCAGCCAAAGGCAGCTTCCAGAAGCTTTCTTT. V gene TRBV3-1 (or the pseudogene TRBV3-2) combines with J gene TRBJ1-1; no reliable D call. The CDR3 is made up of 13 amino acids. V shed 2 bases and J shed 8 bases, with 12 bases lying between them. Germline CDR1 LGHDT, CDR2 YNNKEL (reference sequence).

This clone was observed a handful of times. The rearrangement joins TRBV2 to TRBJ1-1, with D unresolved. There are 16 residues in the CDR3. The germline CDR1 and CDR2 sequences are SNHLY and FYNNEI. The V end lost 4 bases, the J end lost 0 bases, and 15 bases lay between the germline ends. The CDR3 sequence is CASSVNKQLMNTEAFF. The CDR3, as DNA: TGTGCCAGCAGTGTCAACAAACAGCTCATGAACACTGAAGCTTTCTTT. The whole variable domain, filled in from reference TRBV2 and TRBJ1-1, reads EPEVTQTPSHQVTQMGQEVILRCVPISNHLYFYWYRQILGQKVEFLVSFYNNEISEKSEIFDDQFSVERPDGSNFTLKIRSTKLEDSAMYFCASSVNKQLMNTEAFFGQGTRLTVV.

The chain uses TRBV6-5 and TRBJ1-5; D ambiguous. The germline CDR1 and CDR2 sequences are MNHEY and SVGAGI. The CDR3 length is 13 residues. The germline V and J ends were trimmed by 4 bases and 3 bases, with 7 bases remaining between them. The CDR3 loop reads CASSWGPNQPQHF. The CDR3 DNA reads as TGTGCCAGCAGTTGGGGTCCCAATCAGCCCCAGCATTTT.

The chain combines TRBV5-4 with TRBJ2-3; 9 bases are a match to TRBD2. The CDR3 is 15 amino acids. Germline V gives CDR1 SGHNT, CDR2 YYREEE (reference sequence). With V trimmed by 1 base and J by 3 bases, 3 bases remained unmatched. Here the CDR3 DNA reads TGTGCCAGCAGCTTGTGGCTAGCGGGAACAGATACGCAGTATTTT. It encodes CASSLWLAGTDTQYF.

This rearrangement joins TRBV19 to TRBJ1-1; perhaps TRBD1 as D (5 bases). Germline loops: CDR1 LNHDA, CDR2 SQIVND (reference sequence). This CDR3 spans 16 amino acids. V was pared by 6 bases and J by 2 bases, with 19 bases between. DNA for the CDR3: TGTGCCAGTAGGGTATACTTGGGGGAGGGCAACACTGAAGCTTTCTTT. Its protein product is CASRVYLGEGNTEAFF.

A remark on this clone: The limits of the CDR3 on the DNA are not certain, so only TCRdb's listed CDR3 is given. CDR3: CASILGGLNYGYTF. The chain couples TRBV28 to TRBJ1-2. Counting both end residues, the CDR3 totals 14 amino acids. Looked up from germline, CDR1 is MDHEN and CDR2 is SYDVKM.

In its sample, this clone was seen once. The CDR3 region has the DNA TGTGCCAGCAGCGTAGGAGGAAGCAGCGGAAACACCATATATTTT. Amino acids: CASSVGGSSGNTIYF. This chain links TRBV9 with TRBJ1-3; D is uncertain. This CDR3 has 15 residues. Trimming stripped 0 bases from V and 4 bases from J, with 11 bases between. Germline V gives CDR1 SGDLS, CDR2 YYNGEE.

The CDR3 bases are TGCGCCAGCAGCCAATCGGCCAGCAGCTCTGGGGCCAACGTCCTGACTTTC. It codes for CASSQSASSSGANVLTF. J is TRBJ2-6 and V is TRBV4-3; no reliable D call. Trimming stripped 2 bases from V and 0 bases from J, with 11 bases between. Germline CDR1 LGHNA, CDR2 YSLEER. This CDR3 has 17 residues.

DNA of the CDR3: TGTGCCAGCAGCTTAGCCACAGGGTGGTCGAGGAACACCGGGGAGCTGTTTTTT. This gives the protein CASSLATGWSRNTGELFF. The chain links TRBV7-9 to TRBJ2-2; weak D call: TRBD1 (6 bases). The CDR3 totals 18 residues. The V gene lost 0 bases and the J gene lost 1 base, with 15 bases spanning the gap. Germline V gene sequence: CDR1 SEHNR, CDR2 FQNEAQ (reference sequence). Looking up the rest from reference TRBV7-9 and TRBJ2-2 gives the full variable domain: DTGVSQNPRHKITKRGQNVTFRCDPISEHNRLYWYRQTLGQGPEFLTYFQNEAQLEKSRLLSDRFSAERPKGSFSTLEIQRTEQGDSAMYLCASSLATGWSRNTGELFFGEGSRLTVL.

The chain joins TRBV4-1 to TRBJ1-6; no firm D call. Germline V gene lookup returns CDR1 MGHRA and CDR2 YSYEKL. The CDR3 runs 18 residues. Trimming cost V 1 base and J 0 bases, with 13 bases left between them. The CDR3 DNA reads TGCGCCAGCAGCCAAGGGGCCCCCAAGAGCTCCTATAATTCACCCCTCCACTTT. It codes for CASSQGAPKSSYNSPLHF.

The chain is built from TRBV12-3 or TRBV12-4 and TRBJ1-3; D not certain. The CDR3 is made up of 12 amino acids. V lost 6 bases and J lost 11, with 14 bases in between. The CDR3 DNA sequence: TGTGCCAGCAGCCTGACACAGCGGGCCATATATTTT. Its protein is CASSLTQRAIYF.

The chain couples TRBV5-1 to TRBJ1-1; 8 nucleotides agree with TRBD1. The CDR3 runs 15 residues. The germline gives CDR1 SGHRS, CDR2 YFSETQ. V dropped 6 bases and J dropped 0; count of bases not matched to a gene: 7. CDR3 DNA sequence: TGCGCCAGCACCCCGTCAGGGGGCATGAACACTGAAGCTTTCTTT. Amino acids: CASTPSGGMNTEAFF.

The V call is TRBV6-5, the J call TRBJ1-1; maybe TRBD1 (5 bases). The CDR3 contains 12 residues. Looked up from germline, CDR1 is MNHEY and CDR2 is SVGAGI. The ends were cut back, 5 bases at V and 6 bases at J, with 10 bases in the middle. CDR3 sequence (DNA): TGTGCCAGCAGTAAGATAGGGGCTGAAGCTTTCTTT. This gives the protein CASSKIGAEAFF.

The chain links TRBV4-2 to TRBJ1-6; 8 bases line up with TRBD1. The J segment lost 5 bases and the V segment lost 0 bases, leaving 0 bases of the junction unmatched. Per the germline V gene, CDR1 is LGHNA and CDR2 is YNFKEQ. The CDR3 length is 15 residues. The CDR3 loop reads CASSQEDRDNSPLHF. CDR3 DNA: TGTGCCAGCAGCCAAGAGGACAGGGATAATTCACCCCTCCACTTT.

The gene calls are TRBV24-1 and TRBJ1-2, with TRBD1 identical over 8 bases. Germline lookup yields CDR1 KGHDR and CDR2 SFDVKD. Unmatched junction bases numbered 11, after V lost 3 bases and J lost 6 bases. The length of the CDR3 is 16 residues. The DNA of the CDR3 is TGTGCCACCAGTGATCCCAGACAGGGGCGAAATGATGGCTACACCTTC. As protein: CATSDPRQGRNDGYTF.

Written as DNA, the CDR3 is TGCGCCAGCAGCTTGGTACGGCCTAGCGGGGGAGAGACCCAGTACTTC. It specifies CASSLVRPSGGETQYF. The V and J genes are TRBV5-1 and TRBJ2-5, with 10 bases matching TRBD2. The CDR3 has 16 residues. Germline-derived CDR1 and CDR2 are SGHRS and YFSETQ. Germline trimming cut 0 bases from V and 4 bases from J; bases unmatched to any gene: 6.

This chain joins TRBV9 and TRBJ1-3, with 9 bases aligning to TRBD1. The V and J ends lost 0 bases and 4 bases, in that order; junction bases with no gene match: 5. The CDR3 consists of 16 residues. Germline V gene sequence: CDR1 SGDLS, CDR2 YYNGEE. The CDR3 loop reads CASSVDGTGFGNTIYF. The CDR3 nucleotides read TGTGCCAGCAGCGTAGATGGGACAGGGTTCGGAAACACCATATATTTT.

V usage is TRBV6-5 and J usage is TRBJ1-1; 7 bases are shared with TRBD1. CDR3 length: 13 amino acids. Trimming removed 6 bases from V and 5 bases from J; junction bases left unmatched: 6. Germline CDR1 reads MNHEY; CDR2 reads SVGAGI. The CDR3 reads CASRDNRGTEAFF. The DNA for the CDR3 is TGTGCCAGCAGGGATAACAGGGGTACTGAAGCTTTCTTT.

The rearrangement joins TRBV12-3 or TRBV12-4 to TRBJ1-2; D not certain. The CDR3 extends over 12 amino acids. Trimming pared 5 bases from V and 5 bases from J, leaving 9 bases between. The CDR3 region is CASSLSLYGYTF. The CDR3 DNA reads as TGTGCCAGCAGTCTTTCCCTATATGGCTACACCTTC.